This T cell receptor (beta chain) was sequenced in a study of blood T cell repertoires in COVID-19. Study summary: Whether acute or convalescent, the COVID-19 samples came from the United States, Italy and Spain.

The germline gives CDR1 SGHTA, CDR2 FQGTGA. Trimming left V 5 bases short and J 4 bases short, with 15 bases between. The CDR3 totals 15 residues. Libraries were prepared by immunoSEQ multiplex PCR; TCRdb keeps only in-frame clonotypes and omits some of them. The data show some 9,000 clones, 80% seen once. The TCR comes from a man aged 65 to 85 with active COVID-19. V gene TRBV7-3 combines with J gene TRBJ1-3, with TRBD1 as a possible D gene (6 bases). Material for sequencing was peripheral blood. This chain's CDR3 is CASSDSGGSGNTIYF. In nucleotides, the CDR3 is TGTGCCAGCAGCGACAGTGGGGGCTCGGGAAACACCATATATTTT.